The text below deals with one TCR beta chain. This sample includes further DNA sequences coding for the same CDR3. The CDR3 covers 18 residues. The V end lost 0 bases, the J end lost 4 bases, and 21 bases lay between the germline ends. Germline CDR1 MNHEY, CDR2 SMNVEV (reference sequence). The data were taken from a study of graft-versus-host responses after intestinal transplantation. On the study more broadly: All of the recipients had induction that used anti-thymocyte globulin, then tacrolimus and steroids for approximately 3 years.

Co-plating was performed using roughly 200,000 CFSE-labeled responder cells and roughly 200,000 irradiated, violet-dye-labeled stimulator cells. After the reaction, proliferating CFSE-low CD3+CD4+ and CD3+CD8+ responders were sorted. Clones were read by immunoSEQ multiplex PCR, and TCRdb kept only the in-frame ones, dropping some. The repertoire consists of 15,000 to 20,000 clones, with 38% occurring once and the leading ten covering roughly 4%. The material was alloreactive CD8+ T cells from a mixed lymphocyte reaction culture, obtained before intestinal transplant. Subset of the sample: CFSE-low proliferating T cells sorted from roughly six-day pre-transplant mixed lymphocyte reaction (GvH or HvG direction). V and J are TRBV27 and TRBJ1-2; the D gene is possibly TRBD1 (6 bases). The TCR was taken from a human patient who received an intestinal transplant. CDR3: CASSLSWGLGGHGYGYTF. The CDR3 DNA is TGTGCCAGCAGTTTATCGTGGGGTTTGGGGGGGCACGGCTATGGCTACACCTTC.